These T cell receptor beta chains were read from a single sample in a study of blood T cell repertoires in COVID-19. The repertoire was sequenced with immunoSEQ multiplex PCR; TCRdb's copy has only in-frame clones and lacks some. The sample yields 400,000 or so clones, roughly 86% seen once. Sequenced sample: peripheral blood. The receptors come from a human donor in a cohort sampled during active COVID-19. Both conserved end residues are part of each CDR3. Each record gives: D gene, V gene, clone size, J gene, CDR3 protein, CDR3 DNA. The D gene is left open where the match is weak. For some rows the clone size is stated as once, few or many, or as a class when expanded; others skip it.

D: TRBD2; V: TRBV2; size: NA; J: TRBJ2-1; CDR3: CASSDRSGRANEQFF; DNA: TGTGCCAGCAGTGACCGTAGCGGGAGAGCTAATGAGCAGTTCTTC
D: TRBD1; V: TRBV19; size: NA; J: TRBJ1-5; CDR3: CASTRYRGDNQPQHF; DNA: TGTGCCAGTACCCGGTACAGGGGGGACAATCAGCCCCAGCATTTT
D: TRBD2; V: TRBV5-1; size: NA; J: TRBJ2-5; CDR3: CASRTNLAAGETQYF; DNA: TGCGCCAGCAGAACCAATCTAGCGGCCGGGGAGACCCAGTACTTC
D: NA; V: TRBV9; size: once; J: TRBJ2-5; CDR3: CASSVPGMGETQYF; DNA: TGTGCCAGCAGCGTACCCGGGATGGGAGAGACCCAGTACTTC
D: TRBD1; V: TRBV25-1; size: NA; J: TRBJ2-5; CDR3: CASSDRGHEETQYF; DNA: TGTGCCAGCAGTGACAGGGGGCACGAGGAGACCCAGTACTTC
D: TRBD2; V: TRBV5-8; size: NA; J: TRBJ2-1; CDR3: CASSLARGLAIYNEQFF; DNA: TGTGCCAGCAGCTTGGCCCGGGGACTAGCGATCTACAATGAGCAGTTCTTC
D: NA; V: TRBV3-1/TRBV3-2; size: NA; J: TRBJ1-1; CDR3: CASSQVSSNTEAFF; DNA: TGTGCCAGCAGCCAAGTATCCTCGAACACTGAAGCTTTCTTT
D: NA; V: TRBV5-4; size: NA; J: TRBJ2-5; CDR3: CASSFQGGEVGTQYF; DNA: TGTGCCAGCAGCTTTCAAGGGGGAGAGGTGGGGACCCAGTACTTC
D: TRBD2; V: TRBV6-1; size: NA; J: TRBJ2-4; CDR3: CASSEGGNIQYF; DNA: TGTGCCAGCAGTGAGGGAGGGAACATTCAGTACTTC
D: NA; V: TRBV19; size: NA; J: TRBJ2-1; CDR3: CASQGSSYEQFF; DNA: TGTGCCAGCCAGGGGAGCTCCTATGAGCAGTTCTTC
D: NA; V: TRBV4-2; size: NA; J: TRBJ1-4; CDR3: CASSQGADEGVEKLFF; DNA: TGTGCCAGCAGCCAAGGAGCGGACGAGGGTGTTGAAAAACTGTTTTTT
D: TRBD2; V: TRBV19; size: NA; J: TRBJ2-3; CDR3: CASSIYGAGGPADTQYF; DNA: TGTGCCAGTAGTATATACGGAGCGGGAGGGCCGGCAGATACGCAGTATTTT
D: NA; V: TRBV25-1; size: few; J: TRBJ1-3; CDR3: CASSELSGNTIYF; DNA: TGTGCCAGCAGTGAATTGTCAGGAAACACCATATATTTT
D: NA; V: TRBV6-6; size: NA; J: TRBJ1-4; CDR3: CASSYSGTQKLFF; DNA: TGTGCCAGCAGTTACTCAGGGACACAAAAACTGTTTTTT
D: TRBD1; V: TRBV28; size: NA; J: TRBJ1-2; CDR3: CASSPLDRGDGYTF; DNA: TGTGCCAGCAGTCCCTTGGACAGGGGGGATGGCTACACCTTC
D: TRBD2; V: TRBV5-4; size: few; J: TRBJ2-7; CDR3: CASSEGLAGNPYEQYF; DNA: TGTGCCAGCAGCGAGGGACTAGCGGGAAATCCCTACGAGCAGTACTTC
D: NA; V: TRBV5-6; size: NA; J: TRBJ2-7; CDR3: CASSLQLTYEQYF; DNA: TGTGCCAGCAGCCTGCAGTTAACCTACGAGCAGTACTTC
D: TRBD1; V: TRBV28; size: NA; J: TRBJ2-3; CDR3: CASSLATGGTDTQYF; DNA: TGTGCCAGCAGTTTAGCAACAGGGGGCACAGATACGCAGTATTTT
D: TRBD2; V: TRBV2; size: NA; J: TRBJ2-1; CDR3: CASNRAGGLVEQFF; DNA: TGTGCCAGCAACCGAGCGGGGGGGCTAGTTGAGCAGTTCTTC
D: NA; V: TRBV11-2; size: NA; J: TRBJ2-3; CDR3: CASSLDFLDITDTQYF; DNA: TGTGCCAGCAGCTTAGATTTCCTAGATATAACAGATACGCAGTATTTT
D: NA; V: TRBV5-1; size: NA; J: TRBJ2-7; CDR3: CASSLDRGEQYF; DNA: TGCGCCAGCAGCTTGGACCGGGGCGAGCAGTACTTC
D: TRBD1; V: TRBV6-2/TRBV6-3; size: NA; J: TRBJ1-2; CDR3: CASSQTGDNYGYTF; DNA: TGTGCCAGCAGTCAAACAGGGGATAACTATGGCTACACCTTC
D: TRBD1; V: TRBV7-8; size: few; J: TRBJ1-5; CDR3: CASSQGGGEGLAQHF; DNA: TGTGCCAGCAGCCAAGGGGGCGGCGAAGGTCTGGCCCAGCATTTT
D: NA; V: TRBV30; size: few; J: TRBJ1-5; CDR3: CAWSVLGINQPQHF; DNA: TGTGCCTGGAGTGTACTAGGGATTAATCAGCCCCAGCATTTT
D: NA; V: TRBV6-1; size: NA; J: TRBJ2-5; CDR3: CASSEGVQEGTQYF; DNA: TGTGCCAGCAGTGAAGGGGTCCAGGAGGGGACCCAGTACTTC
D: NA; V: TRBV21-1; size: NA; J: TRBJ1-2; CDR3: CASKHRAGGECKDYGYTF; DNA: TGTGCCAGCAAACATAGGGCGGGGGGGGAGTGTAAAGACTATGGCTACACCTTC
D: TRBD2; V: TRBV3-1/TRBV3-2; size: once; J: TRBJ2-1; CDR3: CASSQAAGGSYNEQFF; DNA: TGTGCCAGCAGCCAGGCCGCGGGGGGTTCCTACAATGAGCAGTTCTTC
D: NA; V: TRBV15; size: once; J: TRBJ1-2; CDR3: CATSRDLGARLGYGYTF; DNA: TGTGCCACCAGCAGAGATCTTGGGGCCCGGCTTGGCTATGGCTACACCTTC
D: NA; V: TRBV6-5; size: NA; J: TRBJ2-7; CDR3: CASSYTRGSSYEQYF; DNA: TGTGCCAGCAGTTACACCCGGGGTAGCTCCTACGAGCAGTACTTC